A selection of T cell receptor beta chains follows, all from one sample in a study of PD-L1 blockade in urothelial cancer. Data came from immunoSEQ multiplex PCR; TCRdb stores just in-frame clones and leaves some out. This table has approximately 32,000 clones, about 80% appearing once. The input for sequencing was PBMCs, taken around atezolizumab (anti-PD-L1) treatment. These receptors were obtained from a man between 65 and 85 years old with urothelial cancer. CDR3s include the opening cysteine and the closing phenylalanine or tryptophan. D genes are given only for firm matches. Some rows mark clone size as missing; the rest say once, few, many or name a class of expanded clone.

v_gene	j_gene	len	d_gene	abundance	CDR3aa	CDR3nt
TRBV7-9	TRBJ2-7	15	NA	NA	CASSLDKPSRGEQYF	TGTGCCAGCAGCCTCGACAAACCCTCAAGGGGCGAGCAGTACTTC
TRBV5-1	TRBJ1-4	14	NA	NA	CASSFEQGHEKLFF	TGCGCCAGCAGCTTTGAACAGGGCCATGAAAAACTGTTTTTT
TRBV28	TRBJ2-3	16	TRBD2	NA	CASSRMGLGGTDTQYF	TGTGCCAGCAGCCGCATGGGACTAGGGGGCACAGATACGCAGTATTTT
TRBV28	TRBJ2-1	12	NA	NA	CASSADLVEQFF	TGTGCCAGCAGTGCTGACCTAGTTGAGCAGTTCTTC
TRBV5-1	TRBJ2-1	17	TRBD2	NA	CASSLDPSGATYNEQFF	TGCGCCAGCAGCTTGGACCCTAGCGGGGCTACCTACAATGAGCAGTTCTTC
TRBV5-5	TRBJ2-2	14	NA	NA	CASSLQGPSGELFF	TGTGCCAGCAGCTTACAGGGTCCTAGCGGGGAGCTGTTTTTT
TRBV10-3	TRBJ1-2	13	NA	NA	CAISVDKMGGYTF	TGTGCCATCAGTGTGGACAAGATGGGTGGCTACACCTTC
TRBV7-3	TRBJ2-1	16	TRBD2	NA	CASSISGGASYNEQFF	TGTGCCAGCAGCATTAGCGGGGGGGCTTCCTACAATGAGCAGTTCTTC
TRBV28	TRBJ2-1	15	TRBD1	many	CASRETGPNGNEQFF	TGTGCCAGCAGGGAGACAGGGCCCAATGGCAATGAGCAGTTCTTC
TRBV28	TRBJ1-2	14	TRBD1	NA	CASSGTGWLGGYTF	TGTGCCAGCAGTGGGACAGGGTGGTTGGGGGGCTACACCTTC
TRBV11-2	TRBJ2-5	13	TRBD2	once	CASSFGGEETQYF	TGTGCCAGCAGCTTCGGGGGGGAAGAGACCCAGTACTTC
TRBV7-3	TRBJ2-1	17	TRBD2	NA	CASSLVGISGRSWEQFF	TGTGCCAGCAGCTTAGTAGGTATTAGCGGGAGGTCTTGGGAGCAGTTCTTC
TRBV12-5	TRBJ2-5	18	TRBD1	NA	CASGLVQRAGGTKETQYF	TGTGCTAGTGGTTTGGTACAAAGGGCAGGGGGAACTAAAGAGACCCAGTACTTC
TRBV5-1	TRBJ1-3	15	NA	NA	CASSLSGYSGNTIYF	TGCGCCAGCAGCTTATCAGGTTACTCTGGAAACACCATATATTTT
TRBV7-9	TRBJ2-1	14	TRBD1	NA	CASSVTGAGHEQFF	TGTGCCAGCAGCGTCACAGGGGCGGGCCATGAGCAGTTCTTC
TRBV7-8	TRBJ1-5	13	NA	few	CASSLTYNQPQHF	TGTGCCAGCAGCTTAACATACAATCAGCCCCAGCATTTT
TRBV29-1	TRBJ2-3	10	NA	NA	CSVEGHTQYF	TGCAGCGTTGAGGGCCACACGCAGTATTTT
TRBV5-1	TRBJ1-4	16	NA	NA	CASSLTARLGGEKLFF	TGCGCCAGCAGCTTGACTGCGCGGCTGGGGGGAGAAAAACTGTTTTTT
TRBV15	TRBJ2-2	14	NA	NA	CATSRDQTAGELFF	TGTGCCACCAGCAGAGATCAAACAGCCGGGGAGCTGTTTTTT
TRBV15	TRBJ1-6	14	NA	NA	CATSRAGAGSPLHF	TGTGCCACCAGCAGAGCAGGGGCTGGCTCACCCCTCCACTTT
TRBV4-2	TRBJ2-3	14	NA	NA	CASSPAGYTDTQYF	TGTGCCAGCAGCCCGGCGGGCTACACAGATACGCAGTATTTT
TRBV6-1	TRBJ2-1	14	NA	NA	CASQTRQSYNEQFF	TGTGCCAGCCAAACTCGTCAATCCTACAATGAGCAGTTCTTC
TRBV5-4	TRBJ2-5	15	TRBD2	NA	CASSVKLAGGETQYF	TGTGCCAGCAGCGTCAAATTAGCGGGAGGGGAGACCCAGTACTTC
TRBV10-2	TRBJ2-2	12	NA	NA	CASRQGGGELFF	TGCGCCAGCAGACAGGGCGGTGGGGAGCTGTTTTTT
TRBV5-1	TRBJ1-1	17	TRBD1	NA	CASTQPGTGGANGEAFF	TGCGCCAGCACTCAACCCGGGACAGGGGGCGCGAACGGGGAAGCTTTCTTT
TRBV7-2	TRBJ1-5	15	TRBD1	NA	CASSPSGGRNQPQHF	TGTGCCAGCAGCCCCTCAGGGGGGAGGAATCAGCCCCAGCATTTT
TRBV5-6	TRBJ2-7	13	TRBD1	NA	CASSLATGGEQYF	TGTGCCAGCAGCTTGGCCACAGGGGGCGAGCAGTACTTC
TRBV28	TRBJ2-7	14	NA	NA	CASSPGGGRYEQYF	TGTGCCAGCAGTCCCGGCGGAGGGCGCTACGAGCAGTACTTC
TRBV18	TRBJ2-7	17	TRBD1	NA	CASSPGDRDDSFYEQYF	TGTGCCAGCTCACCAGGGGACAGGGACGATTCTTTTTACGAGCAGTACTTC
TRBV6-5	TRBJ1-3	14	NA	NA	CASSYGGSGNTIYF	TGTGCCAGCAGTTACGGAGGCTCTGGAAACACCATATATTTT
TRBV11-2	TRBJ2-1	12	NA	NA	CASSLDTDSQFF	TGTGCCAGCAGCTTAGATACGGACAGTCAGTTCTTC
TRBV4-1	TRBJ1-6	15	NA	NA	CASSHTQSSGTPLHF	TGCGCCAGCAGCCATACCCAGTCTTCAGGGACACCCCTCCACTTT
TRBV7-2	TRBJ2-1	13	TRBD1	NA	CASSSNRGVVQFF	TGTGCCAGCAGCTCAAACAGGGGTGTGGTACAGTTCTTC
TRBV5-1	TRBJ2-3	14	TRBD2	NA	CASGPGAGKDTQYF	TGCGCCAGCGGCCCCGGAGCGGGAAAAGATACGCAGTATTTT
TRBV15	TRBJ2-3	13	NA	NA	CATSKTMTDTQYF	TGTGCCACCAGCAAGACTATGACGGATACGCAGTATTTT
TRBV9	TRBJ2-7	13	TRBD1	NA	CASSVGTGLEQYF	TGTGCCAGCAGCGTCGGGACAGGCCTCGAGCAGTACTTC
TRBV18	TRBJ2-2	16	TRBD2	NA	CASSPTTSGFTGELFF	TGTGCCAGCTCTCCAACGACTAGCGGGTTCACCGGGGAGCTGTTTTTT
TRBV27	TRBJ2-5	13	NA	NA	CASSRPGWETQYF	TGTGCCAGCAGTCGGCCGGGGTGGGAGACCCAGTACTTC
TRBV19	TRBJ2-7	16	TRBD2	NA	CASSGLAGFKPTEQYF	TGTGCCAGTAGCGGGCTAGCGGGATTCAAACCCACCGAGCAGTACTTC
TRBV28	TRBJ1-2	16	NA	NA	CASSLSGEGSNYGYTF	TGTGCCAGCAGTTTGAGCGGGGAGGGAAGTAACTATGGCTACACCTTC
TRBV19	TRBJ2-4	19	NA	NA	CASSIENGGADIAKNIQYF	TGTGCCAGTAGTATTGAGAACGGGGGAGCAGATATAGCCAAAAACATTCAGTACTTC
TRBV29-1	TRBJ1-1	12	NA	NA	CSVGGREVEAFF	TGCAGCGTTGGGGGCAGGGAAGTTGAAGCTTTCTTT
TRBV19	TRBJ2-3	16	TRBD2	NA	CARPPSTSGSTDTQYF	TGTGCCAGACCCCCCTCGACTAGCGGATCCACAGATACGCAGTATTTT
TRBV27	TRBJ1-1	13	NA	NA	CASSSAGQSEAFF	TGTGCCAGCAGTTCTGCAGGGCAGAGTGAAGCTTTCTTT
TRBV9	TRBJ2-3	14	NA	NA	CASSVTGFTDTQYF	TGTGCCAGCAGCGTAACGGGGTTCACAGATACGCAGTATTTT
TRBV7-2	TRBJ2-7	14	TRBD2	once	CASSSSSGAYEQYF	TGTGCCAGCAGCTCCTCTAGCGGGGCCTACGAGCAGTACTTC
TRBV28	TRBJ1-1	13	NA	NA	CASILTGNAEAFF	TGTGCCAGCATTCTAACGGGGAACGCTGAAGCTTTCTTT
TRBV21-1	TRBJ2-7	13	NA	NA	CASSKVRTREQYF	TGTGCCAGCAGCAAAGTAAGGACTAGGGAGCAGTACTTC
TRBV5-4	TRBJ2-3	16	TRBD2	NA	CASSWEAGSSADTQYF	TGTGCCAGCAGCTGGGAAGCGGGAAGTAGCGCAGATACGCAGTATTTT
TRBV29-1	TRBJ2-1	13	NA	NA	CSVVLGRPNEQFF	TGCAGCGTCGTGCTGGGGAGGCCCAATGAGCAGTTCTTC
TRBV7-9	TRBJ2-1	13	TRBD2	NA	CASSSGLVNEQFF	TGTGCCAGCAGCAGCGGACTAGTTAATGAGCAGTTCTTC
TRBV5-4	TRBJ1-2	14	TRBD1	NA	CASSFRGQGYGYTF	TGTGCCAGCAGCTTCAGGGGGCAAGGCTATGGCTACACCTTC
TRBV6-1	TRBJ1-4	14	NA	NA	CASSDEGTNEKLFF	TGTGCCAGCAGTGATGAGGGTACTAATGAAAAACTGTTTTTT
TRBV9	TRBJ2-3	13	NA	NA	CASSAGVPDTQYF	TGTGCCAGCAGCGCGGGGGTCCCAGATACGCAGTATTTT